The 24 T cell receptor beta chains presented below share a single source sample, sequenced in a study of OX40 agonist ivuxolimab in advanced cancers. Libraries were prepared by immunoSEQ multiplex PCR; TCRdb keeps only in-frame clonotypes and omits some of them. The sample holds under 70,000 clones, around 86% seen once. Sequenced material: CD4+ or CD8+ T cells sorted from blood, taken in a trial of the OX40 agonist ivuxolimab. These receptors were collected from an adult with an advanced solid tumor such as melanoma, head and neck, liver or kidney cancer.

The chain is built from TRBV5-1 and TRBJ2-7, with D perhaps TRBD2 (6 bases). V gave up 4 bases and J gave up 1 base, with 9 bases separating them. CDR3 length equals 13 residues. Germline V lookup: CDR1 SGHRS, CDR2 YFSETQ. The CDR3 loop reads CASSTGTSYEQYF. The CDR3 region has the DNA TGCGCCAGCAGCACCGGGACTTCCTACGAGCAGTACTTC.

The rearrangement links TRBV6-5 to TRBJ2-1, with D possibly TRBD2 on 6 matching bases. The CDR3 has 15 residues. V lost 5 bases to trimming and J lost 2 bases, with 13 bases between them. Germline V gene sequence: CDR1 MNHEY, CDR2 SVGAGI. CDR3 protein: CASSLLSGTYNEQFF. The CDR3 DNA reads TGTGCCAGCAGTCTCCTTAGCGGAACCTACAATGAGCAGTTCTTC.

This CDR3 reads CASSPQRRGINEQYF. In DNA, the CDR3 is TGTGCCAGCAGTCCTCAAAGAAGGGGGATTAACGAGCAGTACTTC. J is TRBJ2-7 and V is TRBV28, with D maybe TRBD1 (6 bases). The V gene lost 5 bases and the J gene lost 5 bases, with 19 bases spanning the gap. The length of the CDR3 is 15 residues. The germline gives CDR1 MDHEN, CDR2 SYDVKM.

This clone showed up just a few times. This rearrangement joins TRBV7-9 to TRBJ2-3; 10 bases are a match to TRBD2. Germline V CDR1 and CDR2: SEHNR, FQNEAQ (reference sequence). The ends lost 4 bases at V and 3 bases at J; junction bases unmatched: 7. This CDR3 has 16 amino acids. Here the CDR3 reads CASSSLAGERTDTQYF. The CDR3 nucleotides read TGTGCCAGCAGCTCGCTAGCGGGAGAGCGGACAGATACGCAGTATTTT.

The chain couples TRBV10-3 to TRBJ1-2; possible D gene TRBD1, 6 bases. Trimming pared 6 bases from V and 4 bases from J, leaving 15 bases between. Germline V lookup: CDR1 ENHRY, CDR2 SYGVKD. This CDR3 comprises 14 residues. CDR3 region: CAIRGSGAGYGYTF. The DNA of the CDR3 is TGTGCCATCAGGGGGTCGGGGGCAGGCTATGGCTACACCTTC.

The V gene is TRBV30, the J gene TRBJ2-1, with D perhaps being TRBD1 or TRBD2 (5 bases each). V was cut by 0 bases and J by 5 bases, with 11 bases left in between. Per the germline V gene, CDR1 is GTSNPN and CDR2 is SVGIG (reference sequence). The CDR3 is 14 amino acids. CDR3: CAWSVLATDNEQFF. Here the CDR3 DNA reads TGTGCCTGGAGTGTTTTAGCGACAGACAATGAGCAGTTCTTC.

The CDR3 DNA follows: TGTGCCAGCGGTCGGATCCAAGAGACCCAGTACTTC. It specifies CASGRIQETQYF. This sequence joins TRBV7-3 and TRBJ2-5; no firm D call. Germline CDR1 SGHTA, CDR2 FQGTGA. The CDR3 spans 12 residues. Trimming left V 8 bases short and J 1 base short, with 8 bases between.

This sequence joins TRBV6-6 and TRBJ2-7, with D tentatively TRBD1 or TRBD2 (6 bases each). This CDR3 region has 13 residues. The germline CDR1 and CDR2 sequences are MNHNY and SVGAGI (reference sequence). V lost 2 bases, J lost 6 bases, and 11 bases lay in between. The DNA of the CDR3 is TGTGCCAGCAGTTACCCACAGGGAGGCGAGCAGTACTTC. The encoded protein is CASSYPQGGEQYF.

V is TRBV4-2 and J is TRBJ2-7; D may be TRBD1 or TRBD2 (6 bases each). There are 15 residues in the CDR3. Trimming removed 0 bases from V and 4 bases from J, with 13 bases in between. The germline V gene encodes CDR1 LGHNA and CDR2 YNFKEQ. CDR3 sequence: CASSQDFQGRYEQYF. The CDR3 DNA reads TGTGCCAGCAGCCAAGATTTCCAGGGGAGGTACGAGCAGTACTTC.

This chain connects TRBV27 to TRBJ2-1, with 7 positions matching TRBD2. This CDR3 has 15 amino acids. In germline, CDR1 is MNHEY, CDR2 SMNVEV (reference sequence). V shed 6 bases and J 12 bases; nucleotides not matched to a gene: 17. Written as DNA, the CDR3 is TGTGCCAGCAGAGGCGCCGGGACTACCCCTTCAAGGCAGTTCTTC. As protein: CASRGAGTTPSRQFF.

This clone has just a few counts. The chain joins TRBV18 to TRBJ1-1; 9 bases align to TRBD1. The trim removed 5 bases at V and 5 bases at J, leaving 6 bases unmatched. Looked up from germline, CDR1 is KGHSH and CDR2 is LQKENI. This CDR3 region has 14 residues. CDR3 protein: CASSAGTGWTEAFF. The CDR3 DNA reads TGTGCCAGCTCAGCCGGGACAGGGTGGACTGAAGCTTTCTTT.

The chain has TRBV11-2 and TRBJ2-7; D remains unclear. Germline loops: CDR1 SGHAT, CDR2 FQNNGV. This CDR3 has 13 residues. The ends were cut back, 5 bases at V and 6 bases at J, with 14 bases in the middle. The CDR3 sequence: CASSVGSVPEQYF. In nucleotides, the CDR3 is TGTGCCAGCAGCGTCGGAAGTGTACCCGAGCAGTACTTC. The whole variable domain, filled in from reference TRBV11-2 and TRBJ2-7, reads EAGVAQSPRYKIIEKRQSVAFWCNPISGHATLYWYQQILGQGPKLLIQFQNNGVVDDSQLPKDRFSAERLKGVDSTLKIQPAKLEDSAVYLCASSVGSVPEQYFGPGTRLTVT.

This clone was found once. The gene calls are TRBV5-1 and TRBJ2-5, with TRBD2 identical over 14 bases. The better agreement between TRBJ2-7 and the DNA end casts doubt on the J call. The CDR3 is 18 amino acids. Germline assignment: CDR1 SGHRS and CDR2 YFSETQ. The CDR3: CASSLGTSGRSPTYEQYF. The CDR3 nucleotides are TGCGCCAGCAGCTTGGGGACTAGCGGGAGGTCACCCACCTACGAGCAGTACTTC.

The chain's CDR3 is CASSVSGGDTQYF. CDR3 coding DNA: TGTGCCAGCAGTGTATCTGGGGGAGATACGCAGTATTTT. V and J are TRBV2 and TRBJ2-3; perhaps D is TRBD1 or TRBD2 (5 bases each). This CDR3 contains 13 residues. Germline V gene sequence: CDR1 SNHLY, CDR2 FYNNEI. The germline V and J ends were trimmed by 4 bases and 5 bases, with 10 bases remaining between them. Filled out from reference TRBV2 and TRBJ2-3, the complete variable domain reads EPEVTQTPSHQVTQMGQEVILRCVPISNHLYFYWYRQILGQKVEFLVSFYNNEISEKSEIFDDQFSVERPDGSNFTLKIRSTKLEDSAMYFCASSVSGGDTQYFGPGTRLTVL.

This clone was seen a handful of times. The chain has TRBV5-1 and TRBJ2-2; 7 nucleotides match TRBD1. Germline V lookup: CDR1 SGHRS, CDR2 YFSETQ. V dropped 2 bases and J dropped 3; count of bases not matched to a gene: 7. The CDR3 contains 16 residues. CDR3 residues: CASSFGRGSDTGELFF. In nucleotides, the CDR3 is TGCGCCAGCAGCTTCGGCAGGGGGTCGGACACCGGGGAGCTGTTTTTT.

This rearrangement joins TRBV28 to TRBJ1-2; weak D call: TRBD1 (6 bases). V dropped 3 bases and J dropped 5 bases, with 7 bases sitting between them. The CDR3 is 12 residues long. Germline lookup yields CDR1 MDHEN and CDR2 SYDVKM. The CDR3 sequence is CASSFRGYGYTF. CDR3 coding DNA: TGTGCCAGCAGTTTCAGGGGTTATGGCTACACCTTC.

This clone showed up just once. V is TRBV6-5 and J is TRBJ2-5, with 10 bases aligning to TRBD1. Germline loops: CDR1 MNHEY, CDR2 SVGAGI. The CDR3 has 15 residues. V lost 5 bases, J lost 5 bases, and 8 bases stayed unmatched. This chain's CDR3 is CASSGSTGGYETQYF. The DNA for the CDR3 is TGTGCCAGCAGTGGTTCGACAGGGGGCTATGAGACCCAGTACTTC.

The chain employs TRBV5-1 and TRBJ1-2; 7 nucleotides agree with TRBD1. Germline lookup yields CDR1 SGHRS and CDR2 YFSETQ. J was trimmed by 8 bases and V by 0 bases; bases with no gene match: 16. The CDR3 sequence is 17 residues long. As DNA, the CDR3 is TGCGCCAGCAGCTTGGTCACCACCGGGACAGCAGTAGACGGCTACACCTTC. It codes for CASSLVTTGTAVDGYTF.

The genes are TRBV27 and TRBJ2-5, with D possibly TRBD2 on 7 matching bases. This CDR3 spans 16 amino acids. With 0 bases removed from V and 5 bases from J, the gap between germline ends came to 16 bases. The germline V gene encodes CDR1 MNHEY and CDR2 SMNVEV (reference sequence). CDR3 region: CASSLSGGLAFETQYF. The CDR3 DNA sequence: TGTGCCAGCAGTTTATCGGGGGGGCTCGCATTTGAGACCCAGTACTTC.

CDR3 protein: CASSSGAYEQYF. CDR3 DNA: TGTGCCAGCAGCTCCGGGGCCTACGAGCAGTACTTC. The chain combines TRBV11-3 with TRBJ2-7; D may be TRBD2 (5 bases). Per the germline V gene, CDR1 is SGHNT and CDR2 is YENEEA. With 4 bases removed from V and 2 bases from J, the gap between germline ends came to 6 bases. The CDR3 extends over 12 amino acids.

The chain uses TRBV6-1 and TRBJ1-1; unclear D gene. Germline V lookup: CDR1 MNHNS, CDR2 SASEGT. Trimming removed 3 bases at V and 3 bases at J, with 20 bases between. The CDR3 has 17 residues. The CDR3 sequence is CASSDLWAQPRDTEAFF. The CDR3 nucleotides read TGTGCCAGCAGTGACCTTTGGGCCCAACCCAGAGACACTGAAGCTTTCTTT.

V is TRBV6-1 and J is TRBJ2-2, with a weak D call TRBD1 (5 bases). The CDR3 totals 12 residues. Germline lookup yields CDR1 MNHNS and CDR2 SASEGT. V was trimmed by 6 bases and J by 6 bases, leaving 8 bases between them. This chain's CDR3 is CASRGLAGELFF. In DNA, the CDR3 is TGTGCCAGCAGGGGGCTTGCCGGGGAGCTGTTTTTT.

The J gene is TRBJ1-2, the V gene TRBV5-1; 7 nucleotides line up with TRBD1. Germline CDR1 is SGHRS and CDR2 is YFSETQ. The J segment lost 7 bases and the V segment lost 1 base, leaving 4 bases of the junction unmatched. The CDR3 contains 13 residues. The CDR3 sequence: CASSLTTGSGYTF. DNA of the CDR3: TGCGCCAGCAGCTTGACGACAGGGTCTGGCTACACCTTC.

This clone was recorded only once. The chain uses TRBV10-2 and TRBJ2-2; 8 nucleotides match TRBD2. This CDR3 has 15 amino acids. Germline-derived CDR1 and CDR2 are WSHSY and SAAADI. Unmatched junction bases numbered 6, after V lost 7 bases and J lost 2 bases. The CDR3, as DNA: TGCGCCAGCACCGATAGCGGGAAAAACACCGGGGAGCTGTTTTTT. It yields the protein CASTDSGKNTGELFF.